The rows below give T cell receptor beta chains drawn from one sample of a study of cytomegalovirus exposure and HLA in healthy donors. Data came from immunoSEQ multiplex PCR; TCRdb stores just in-frame clones and leaves some out. The sample gives 95,000 to 150,000 clones, about 75% of which show up once; 30% is in the top ten. The source material was PBMCs. The receptors originated from a man aged 55 to 70 in good health and CMV-seropositive. Both conserved end residues are trimmed from each CDR3.

V gene	CDR3 protein
TRBV5-6	ASSQGTVSYEQY
TRBV4-2	ASSQEGSGQETQY
TRBV7-9	ASSLTVPDTQY
TRBV10-3	AISDTGYTGELF
TRBV5-1	ASRPQIEVLGDVGFTDTQY
TRBV5-1	ASSLDGSTGNTIY
TRBV18	ASSPAGLVAGNQPQH
TRBV6-1	ASSEGGYGELF
TRBV30	AWNTRDKAF
TRBV5-8	ASSLLAGGRTGELF
TRBV6-5	ASSGTSANEQF
TRBV5-4	ASSGTSREGEQF
TRBV2	ASRAGGRQETQY
TRBV5-1	ASSSGTGATKPYGYT
TRBV6-5	ASTDSGVWGYT
TRBV10-1	ASRVRRGEQY
TRBV5-1	ASSANRGQDSPLH
TRBV28	ASSFGAGGVNQPQH
TRBV5-1	ASSLDRGFEEETQY
TRBV7-9	ASSLSGSTYEQY
TRBV5-1	ASSRGTEETQY
TRBV5-1	ASSQAEDTDTQY
TRBV2	ASSERTSGGARETQY
TRBV18	ASSPTASNSPLH
TRBV5-1	ASSYPFGQANTEAF
TRBV5-1	ASRLGGQNEKLF
TRBV6-5	ASSVERGRNNEQF
TRBV5-1	ASSLGRGLGDNEQF
TRBV9	ASSGPSAGEMAGELF
TRBV4-2	ASSQDTTSGPYEQY
TRBV7-9	ASSFTEAGHYEQY
TRBV15	ATSTRQGVVYEQY
TRBV4-1	ASSQGASGYYNEQF
TRBV6-5	ASSYSAGAEKLF
TRBV28	ASRGTGEGYEQY
TRBV6-4	ASSDSSGGAAQF
TRBV19	ASLQGPAGDTEAF
TRBV18	ASSPPGGGSTDTQY
TRBV7-6	ASSSRRDTGELF
TRBV19	ASSIDSGEYTEAF
TRBV6-1	ASSENRGTGVLT
TRBV6-5	ASSPRGGGWQY
TRBV6-1	ASSEAGTELYGYT
TRBV9	ASSPGTDSYEQY
TRBV5-4	ASSFYMAGGTDTQY
TRBV6-1	ASSPRTGSGNTIY
TRBV5-1	ASSLQSGGSSYEQY
TRBV5-1	ASSPGGSGGAKNIQY
TRBV2	ASRKNDRGPYEQY
TRBV5-1	ASSQGTVKDTQY
TRBV6-5	ASSPRGLTEAF
TRBV7-2	ASSFMYSYNEQF
TRBV28	ASSSQRGSGRRSYEQY
TRBV2	ASFYAPYEQY
TRBV7-3	ASSLIPHTDTQY
TRBV6-5	ASSFYRTGNTIY